The rows below give T cell receptor beta chains drawn from one sample of a study of shared clonotypes between healthy human individuals. Profiled with immunoSEQ multiplex PCR; TCRdb holds only in-frame clones, not every one. Counted here are a few million clones, around 90% occurring once; the ten biggest clones make up 0.3% to 0.4%. Input material: naive CD4+ T cells from PBMCs. The receptor set was obtained from a man aged 18 to 30 in good health. Some clones in this sample may be carry-over from other donors' samples. CDR3s include the opening cysteine and the closing phenylalanine or tryptophan. Fields, in order: J gene, V gene, clone size, D gene, CDR3 protein, CDR3 DNA. D genes are given only for firm matches. Some rows have no size entry. The others give once, few or many, or a class for an expanded clone.

TRBJ1-2 TRBV9 . . CASSIGQGASLYGYTF TGTGCCAGCAGCATCGGCCAGGGAGCCTCTCTCTATGGCTACACCTTC
TRBJ1-1 TRBV18 . . CASSPWGGESAFF TGTGCCAGCTCACCCTGGGGGGGCGAGTCGGCTTTCTTT
TRBJ2-1 TRBV13 . . CASSFIYGWSSYNEQFF TGTGCCAGCAGCTTTATCTACGGTTGGAGCTCGTACAATGAGCAGTTCTTC
TRBJ1-4 TRBV14 . TRBD1 CASSQGQGREKLFF TGTGCCAGCAGCCAAGGACAGGGCCGTGAAAAACTGTTTTTT
TRBJ2-1 TRBV19 . TRBD2 CASSLRLAAYNEQFF TGTGCCAGTAGCCTAAGACTAGCAGCTTACAATGAGCAGTTCTTC
TRBJ1-2 TRBV6-5 . . CASSYSGHYGYTF TGTGCCAGCAGTTACTCGGGCCACTATGGCTACACCTTC
TRBJ2-1 TRBV7-2 . . CASSLRRTNNEQFF TGTGCCAGCAGCTTGCGGCGGACCAACAATGAGCAGTTCTTC
TRBJ2-3 TRBV6-6 once TRBD2 CASSPSGSRRTDTQYF TGTGCCAGCAGTCCTAGCGGGAGCCGACGCACAGATACGCAGTATTTT
TRBJ2-7 TRBV29-1 . TRBD1 CSVGTGSLYEQYF TGCAGCGTTGGGACAGGCTCTCTCTACGAGCAGTACTTC
TRBJ1-5 TRBV19 few . CASTTGPSHQPQHF TGTGCCAGTACTACCGGTCCGTCCCATCAGCCCCAGCATTTT
TRBJ1-1 TRBV28 . . CASSPGPREAFF TGTGCCAGCAGTCCCGGGCCTCGGGAGGCTTTCTTT
TRBJ2-3 TRBV7-3 . . CASSLHPADTQYF TGTGCCAGCAGCTTACATCCTGCAGATACGCAGTATTTT
TRBJ2-1 TRBV21-1 . . CASSPGGILSYNEQFF TGTGCCAGCAGCCCGGGGGGCATACTCTCCTACAATGAGCAGTTCTTC
TRBJ2-4 TRBV7-3 . TRBD1 CASSLTGTGRQNIQYF TGTGCCAGCAGCTTAACCGGGACAGGGAGGCAAAACATTCAGTACTTC
TRBJ1-3 TRBV2 . . CASGSSLGGGNTIYF TGTGCCAGCGGTTCCAGTCTGGGCGGAGGAAACACCATATATTTT
TRBJ2-5 TRBV20-1 . TRBD1 CSAGQETTQYF TGCAGTGCAGGACAGGAAACTACCCAGTACTTC
TRBJ2-7 TRBV5-1 . . CASSLGASFATGEQYF TGCGCCAGCAGCTTGGGGGCTAGCTTCGCGACCGGCGAGCAGTACTTC
TRBJ1-3 TRBV28 once TRBD1 CASSTGASGNTIYF TGTGCCAGCAGTACAGGGGCCTCTGGAAACACCATATATTTT
TRBJ1-4 TRBV27 . TRBD1 CASSPAGQGAREKLFF TGTGCCAGCAGTCCAGCCGGGCAGGGGGCGAGAGAAAAACTGTTTTTT
TRBJ2-5 TRBV9 once TRBD2 CASSKGTSGSRETQYF TGTGCCAGCAGCAAGGGGACTAGCGGGAGCCGAGAGACCCAGTACTTC
TRBJ1-2 TRBV5-1 . . CASSWQGYGYTF TGCGCCAGCAGCTGGCAGGGCTATGGCTACACCTTC
TRBJ2-7 TRBV28 . TRBD1 CASSTGQGYFQEQYF TGTGCCAGCAGTACTGGACAGGGCTACTTCCAAGAGCAGTACTTC
TRBJ2-6 TRBV5-1 . . CAGSWRTGSGANVLTF TGCGCCGGCAGCTGGAGGACGGGCTCTGGGGCCAACGTCCTGACTTTC
TRBJ2-7 TRBV9 . TRBD1 CASSATGGAWDEQYF TGTGCCAGCAGCGCCACAGGGGGCGCTTGGGACGAGCAGTACTTC
TRBJ1-2 TRBV7-2 . . CASSFASSIWGGYTF TGTGCCAGCAGCTTCGCGAGCTCAATTTGGGGTGGCTACACCTTC
TRBJ2-2 TRBV29-1 . TRBD1 CSATKKRTGVSGELFF TGCAGCGCCACGAAAAAAAGGACAGGGGTTAGCGGGGAGCTGTTTTTT
TRBJ2-5 TRBV5-6 once . CASSLAWGETQYF TGTGCCAGCAGCTTGGCGTGGGGAGAGACCCAGTACTTC
TRBJ2-7 TRBV15 once TRBD1 CATSRGQNYEQYF TGTGCCACCAGCAGGGGACAGAACTACGAGCAGTACTTC
TRBJ2-7 TRBV7-9 once TRBD2 CASSELRTSGGNYEQYF TGTGCCAGCAGCGAGCTTAGGACTAGCGGGGGGAACTACGAGCAGTACTTC
TRBJ2-3 TRBV2 . . CASSRGVATPKYTDTQYF TGTGCCAGCAGTAGAGGGGTCGCGACACCTAAATACACAGATACGCAGTATTTT
TRBJ2-2 TRBV5-1 . . CASSKVMGTGELFF TGCGCCAGCAGCAAGGTGATGGGGACCGGGGAGCTGTTTTTT
TRBJ2-3 TRBV27 . . CASSLLSGGWGDTQYF TGTGCCAGCAGTTTATTGTCAGGCGGGTGGGGAGATACGCAGTATTTT
TRBJ1-1 TRBV7-2 . . CASSLIQLMNTEAFF TGTGCCAGCAGCTTAATACAGCTCATGAACACTGAAGCTTTCTTT
TRBJ2-5 TRBV30 . . CACGPNQETQYF TGTGCCTGTGGACCGAACCAAGAGACCCAGTACTTC
TRBJ1-5 TRBV19 . . CASTHVHGTRSQHF TGTGCCAGTACCCACGTCCATGGCACGAGGTCCCAGCATTTT
TRBJ2-7 TRBV10-2 . TRBD1 CASSGDGRTGGSYEQYF TGCGCCAGCAGTGGGGACGGGAGGACAGGGGGCTCCTACGAGCAGTACTTC
TRBJ2-2 TRBV19 . . CASSISGRGTGELFF TGTGCCAGTAGTATAAGTGGAAGGGGCACCGGGGAGCTGTTTTTT
TRBJ2-7 TRBV19 . . CASSNGYEQYF TGTGCCAGTAGTAACGGGTACGAGCAGTACTTC
TRBJ2-1 TRBV10-3 . TRBD1 CATRRQGGTDNEQFF TGTGCCACCCGAAGGCAAGGGGGCACGGACAATGAGCAGTTCTTC
TRBJ1-5 TRBV7-9 . . CASSPLGGIHQPQHF TGTGCCAGCAGCCCCCTCGGGGGGATCCATCAGCCCCAGCATTTT
TRBJ2-2 TRBV2 . . CASSGRVTGELFF TGTGCCAGCAGTGGCAGGGTAACCGGGGAGCTGTTTTTT
TRBJ2-7 TRBV9 . . CASSVRGNSYEQYF TGTGCCAGCAGCGTTAGGGGAAACTCCTACGAGCAGTACTTC
TRBJ2-5 TRBV2 . . CASSDSETQYF TGTGCCAGCAGTGATTCGGAGACCCAGTACTTC
TRBJ2-2 TRBV9 . TRBD1 CASSAPPGTGNTGELFF TGTGCCAGCAGCGCCCCCCCCGGGACAGGGAACACCGGGGAGCTGTTTTTT
TRBJ1-5 TRBV28 . . CASSLLDISNQPQHF TGTGCCAGCAGTTTATTGGACATTAGCAATCAGCCCCAGCATTTT
TRBJ2-3 TRBV10-3 . . CAISESALQSTDTQYF TGTGCCATCAGTGAGTCTGCTCTACAAAGCACAGATACGCAGTATTTT
TRBJ2-3 TRBV6-6 . TRBD2 CASSGSTDTQYF TGTGCCAGTAGCGGGAGCACAGATACGCAGTATTTT
TRBJ2-3 TRBV9 . . CASSVDIAGARTQYF TGTGCCAGCAGCGTAGACATTGCGGGGGCCCGTACGCAGTATTTT
TRBJ1-3 TRBV28 . . CASSSLDTFPNTIYF TGTGCCAGCAGTTCCCTCGACACATTCCCAAACACCATATATTTT
TRBJ2-1 TRBV6-1 . . CASTPRGNEQFF TGTGCCAGCACGCCTAGGGGCAATGAGCAGTTCTTC
TRBJ2-5 TRBV29-1 . . CSVGSLQTQETQYF TGCAGCGTCGGGTCATTACAAACCCAAGAGACCCAGTACTTC
TRBJ1-2 TRBV7-9 . . CASSPGQEYGYTF TGTGCCAGCAGCCCGGGACAAGAATATGGCTACACCTTC
TRBJ2-1 TRBV7-3 . . CASSLTGGSSYNEQFF TGTGCCAGCAGCTTAACGGGGGGTAGCTCCTACAATGAGCAGTTCTTC
TRBJ2-7 TRBV6-5 . . CASSPRGAHEQYF TGTGCCAGTTCCCCCCGGGGGGCCCACGAGCAGTACTTC
TRBJ2-7 TRBV18 . . CASSTGPTYEQYF TGTGCCAGCTCAACGGGGCCCACCTACGAGCAGTACTTC
TRBJ2-3 TRBV15 . . CATSRRGSRTDTQYF TGTGCCACCAGCAGAAGAGGGAGCCGCACAGATACGCAGTATTTT
TRBJ1-2 TRBV5-1 . . CASSSGVLANYGYTF TGCGCCAGCAGCTCTGGTGTGTTAGCTAACTATGGCTACACCTTC
TRBJ2-3 TRBV7-9 . TRBD1 CASSPFDRAVDTQYF TGTGCCAGCAGCCCATTCGACAGGGCGGTAGATACGCAGTATTTT
TRBJ1-4 TRBV4-1 . . CASSHRELNEKLFF TGCGCCAGCAGCCACAGGGAATTGAATGAAAAACTGTTTTTT